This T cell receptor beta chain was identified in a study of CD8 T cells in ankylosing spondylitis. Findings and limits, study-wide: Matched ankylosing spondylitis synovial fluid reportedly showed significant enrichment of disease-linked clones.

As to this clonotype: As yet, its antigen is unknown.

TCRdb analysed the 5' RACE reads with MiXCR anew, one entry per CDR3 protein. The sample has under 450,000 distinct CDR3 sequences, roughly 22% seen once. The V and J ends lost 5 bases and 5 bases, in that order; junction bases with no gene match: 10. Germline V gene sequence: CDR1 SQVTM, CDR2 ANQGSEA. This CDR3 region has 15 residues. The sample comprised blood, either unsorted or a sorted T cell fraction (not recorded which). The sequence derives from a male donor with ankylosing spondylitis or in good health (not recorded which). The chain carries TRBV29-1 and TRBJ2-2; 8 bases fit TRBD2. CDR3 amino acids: CSVLAAGAETGELFF. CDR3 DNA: TGCAGCGTTTTGGCAGCGGGGGCCGAAACCGGGGAGCTGTTTTTT.